This T cell receptor (beta chain) was sequenced in a study of T cells in Graves' hyperthyroidism and ophthalmopathy. Overall study findings and caveats: Blood held most thyroid clonotypes expanded above 0.001 frequency.

Germline V gene data show CDR1 as DFQATT and CDR2 as SNEGSKA (reference sequence). The CDR3 consists of 16 residues. V was trimmed by 3 bases and J by 2 bases, leaving 17 bases between them. Stability of Graves' hyperthyroidism was defined as absent ophthalmopathy progression within 18 months. This clonotype was counted ten times or more. Antigen: not known. The source material, RNA transcripts, was used to amplify TCR beta CDR3 regions. Using the HTBI primer set, a first-round RT-PCR was run on the TCR CDR3. TCRdb re-called the multiplex PCR reads through MiXCR, storing one row per CDR3 protein. The table records around 110,000 distinct CDR3 sequences, approximately 16% of them present only once.

The sample consisted of blood. The TCR was taken from a woman aged 45 to 65 with Graves' hyperthyroidism. The gene calls are TRBV20-1 and TRBJ2-1, with D uncertain. CDR3 loop: CSARDPFGDPYNEQFF. CDR3 nucleotides: TGCAGTGCTAGGGACCCCTTCGGAGACCCCTACAATGAGCAGTTCTTC.